This TCR beta chain originates from a study of blood T cell repertoires in COVID-19. Participants were aged about 18 to 89 years from roughly 26 US areas. The CDR3 is 15 residues long. The method was immunoSEQ multiplex PCR; TCRdb's version includes in-frame clones alone and lacks a portion of them. The sample has 350,000 or so clones, roughly 87% seen once. Sequencing was done on a sample of PBMCs or T cells enriched from blood (not recorded which). The genes are TRBV21-1 and TRBJ2-7; the table assigns TRBD2, which was not confirmed against the DNA. TRBV21-1 corresponds to a pseudogene. The clonotype originates from a woman in her thirties who had recovered from COVID-19. CDR3 in amino acids: CASSKGGDYPYEQYF. The CDR3 DNA reads TGTGCCAGCAGCAAAGGGGGGGACTATCCCTACGAGCAGTACTTC.